This T cell receptor (beta chain) appears in the sequencing data of a study of identical twins. Overall study findings and caveats: The study based its conclusions on cross-sectional statistical analysis and did not follow the same donors. Memory repertoires showed no such pattern, whereas abundant cord blood beta clonotypes carried fewer insertions.

In TCRdb, the 5' RACE reads were re-called with MiXCR into one record per CDR3 protein. The profile shows fewer than 500,000 distinct CDR3 sequences, roughly 13% of them singletons. A remark on this clonotype: The antigen is undetermined.

The CDR3 runs to 17 residues. J gave up 4 bases and V 3 bases, and 9 bases lay outside the gene matches. The V gene's germline CDR1 is SGHTA and CDR2 FQGNSA. This sample was shared with a second study, whose subject was yellow fever vaccine responses in identical twins.

The origin of this receptor is a woman aged 18-29 years in good health. This chain uses TRBV7-2 with TRBJ2-2, with TRBD2 identical over 9 bases. The sequenced sample was CD4+ T cells sorted from blood. CDR3 in amino acids: CASSFTTASGATGELFF. The DNA of the CDR3 is TGTGCCAGCAGCTTTACTACGGCTAGCGGGGCCACCGGGGAGCTGTTTTTT.